The sequence of this T cell receptor beta chain was determined in a study of regulatory T cells in long-lasting Graves disease. Study in general: Patients met the persistent Graves' disease definition after over 5 years of antithyroid drugs with positive TSH receptor antibodies. Broader study findings: Lower TCR diversity characterized persistent Graves' patients relative to newly diagnosed patients. Repertoires from persistent disease leaned toward TRBV28, TRBJ1-2 and TRBJ2-5.

The germline CDR1 and CDR2 sequences are SGHDN and FVKESK. Trimming stripped 0 bases from V and 1 base from J, with 16 bases between. This CDR3 has 17 amino acids. Time point here: persistent/refractory GD, antithyroid drugs over 5 years with positive TRAb. There was RNA extracted from PBMCs, and the TCR library was made from it. A volume of 7 to 9.5 milliliters of peripheral blood was collected in EDTA tubes. As concerns this clonotype: Its matching antigen is unknown.

Through Arm-PCR of CDR3 regions and iRepertoire HTBI primers, TCR beta libraries were built. TCRdb re-called the multiplex PCR reads through MiXCR, storing one row per CDR3 protein. Here the sample spans a few hundred thousand distinct CDR3 sequences, 23% being singletons. The origin of this receptor is a woman aged 35 to 49 with Graves disease. The chain carries TRBV14 and TRBJ2-7; D is unclear. Sample: peripheral blood mononuclear cells (PBMCs), taken when the disease was refractory, from a patient treated with antithyroid drugs. This CDR3 reads CASSQDRLTKSSYEQYF. DNA for the CDR3: TGTGCCAGCAGCCAAGACCGTCTAACAAAGTCGTCCTACGAGCAGTACTTC.